These 21 T cell receptor beta chains were sequenced from one sample in a study of beta chain features in type 1 diabetes. Expressed TCRB transcripts were sequenced because the isolated RNA had all been reverse transcribed beforehand. Profiled with immunoSEQ multiplex PCR; TCRdb holds only in-frame clones, not every one. The sample includes 860,000 or so clones, roughly 15% seen only once; the top ten take around 0.02%. Sequenced material: naive CD4+ T cells from blood. All receptors derive from a woman in her late teens or twenties in good health.

This chain connects TRBV28 to TRBJ1-2; TRBD1 is a possible D gene (5 bases). This CDR3 comprises 11 residues. Per the germline V gene, CDR1 is MDHEN and CDR2 is SYDVKM. Between the trimmed V and J ends, which lost 2 bases and 11 bases, there was a span of 9 bases. The chain's CDR3 is CASSLPGRYTF. CDR3 in DNA: TGTGCCAGCAGTTTACCAGGGCGATACACCTTC.

This clone occurred a few times. The V call is TRBV5-6, the J call TRBJ2-3; D assignment may be TRBD1 or TRBD2 (5 bases each). Germline CDR1 reads SGHDT; CDR2 reads YYEEEE. V was trimmed by 6 bases and J by 8 bases, leaving 10 bases between them. This CDR3 has 11 amino acids. CDR3 sequence: CASTRDATQYF. In DNA form, the CDR3 reads TGTGCCAGCACCCGGGACGCTACGCAGTATTTT.

The CDR3: CASSPLIADEQFF. The CDR3, as DNA: TGTGCCAGCTCACCTTTGATAGCAGATGAGCAGTTCTTC. The chain links TRBV18 to TRBJ2-1; no clear D. Trimming shortened V by 3 bases and J by 8 bases, and 11 bases separated the two germline ends. The CDR3 runs 13 residues. The germline V gene encodes CDR1 KGHSH and CDR2 LQKENI. The variable domain in full, with the rest retrieved from reference TRBV18 and TRBJ2-1, is NAGVMQNPRHLVRRRGQEARLRCSPMKGHSHVYWYRQLPEEGLKFMVYLQKENIIDESGMPKERFSAEFPKEGPSILRIQQVVRGDSAAYFCASSPLIADEQFFGPGTRLTVL.

This clone showed up just once. The V call is TRBV15, the J call TRBJ2-1; TRBD2 agrees at 8 bases. The CDR3 is made up of 17 amino acids. CDR1 is LNHNV and CDR2 is YYDKDF in the germline V gene (reference sequence). V lost 8 bases to trimming and J lost 4 bases; unmatched junction nucleotides: 16. The CDR3 nucleotides are TGTGCCACCGGACAACCTTTAACGGGAGGGGGGTACAATGAGCAGTTCTTC. Amino acid sequence: CATGQPLTGGGYNEQFF.

This clone was seen more than once but under ten times. The chain has TRBV5-1 and TRBJ2-1; 9 bases fit TRBD2. Germline V CDR1 and CDR2: SGHRS, YFSETQ. Trimming cost V 1 base and J 7 bases; bases outside gene matches: 6. The length of the CDR3 is 15 residues. In DNA form, the CDR3 reads TGCGCCAGCAGCTTGCGCACTAGCGGGTTAAATGAGCAGTTCTTC. It yields the protein CASSLRTSGLNEQFF.

This clone was observed a few times. The rearrangement links TRBV19 to TRBJ2-3; D perhaps matches TRBD2 (5 bases). Germline V CDR1 and CDR2: LNHDA, SQIVND (reference sequence). This CDR3 comprises 15 residues. Trimming cost V 6 bases and J 2 bases, with 15 bases left between them. The CDR3 DNA reads TGTGCCAGTAGGAAGGAGGCCCCCCACACAGATACGCAGTATTTT. Its protein is CASRKEAPHTDTQYF.

This sequence joins TRBV19 and TRBJ2-7; the match to TRBD2 covers 13 bases. Germline CDR1 LNHDA, CDR2 SQIVND (reference sequence). Trimming took 4 bases from V and 5 from J; bases not matched to a gene: 8. There are 16 residues in the CDR3. The CDR3 nucleotides read TGTGCCAGTAGTAAAATTGGGACTAGCGGGAACGACGAGCAGTACTTC. It is translated as CASSKIGTSGNDEQYF.

This clone was counted between two and nine times. This chain uses TRBV15 with TRBJ1-2; D not resolved. Germline V gene data show CDR1 as LNHNV and CDR2 as YYDKDF (reference sequence). The CDR3 has 16 residues. V was cut by 5 bases and J by 1 base, with 17 bases left in between. This CDR3 is CATSPNFGQLNYGYTF. The CDR3 DNA is TGTGCCACCAGCCCAAACTTCGGGCAGCTTAACTATGGCTACACCTTC.

This chain uses TRBV6-6 with TRBJ2-7; 9 bases align to TRBD2. The CDR3 length is 15 residues. The junction had 3 bases not matched to a gene; V was cut back by 0 bases and J by 3 bases. Germline V gene sequence: CDR1 MNHNY, CDR2 SVGAGI (reference sequence). CDR3 sequence (DNA): TGTGCCAGCAGTTACTCGTCTAGCGGGATCTACGAGCAGTACTTC. It translates to CASSYSSSGIYEQYF.

This chain uses TRBV5-1 with TRBJ2-1, with a possible D match to TRBD1 (5 bases). The CDR3 has 17 amino acids. V was cut by 2 bases and J by 0 bases, with 15 bases left in between. Per germline, CDR1 SGHRS and CDR2 YFSETQ. CDR3 in DNA: TGCGCCAGCAGCTTAGGGGCTAGGTCGGGCTCCTACAATGAGCAGTTCTTC. Protein product: CASSLGARSGSYNEQFF.

This chain links TRBV18 with TRBJ1-1; D gene unclear. Germline CDR1 is KGHSH and CDR2 is LQKENI. The CDR3 runs to 14 residues. Trimming took off 2 bases at V and 2 bases at J, with 9 bases between the two ends. In DNA, the CDR3 is TGTGCCAGCTCACCAGGCGGATCCAACACTGAAGCTTTCTTT. Translated: CASSPGGSNTEAFF.

On this clone: The sample has other DNA sequences that encode this CDR3 too. The chain has TRBV15 and TRBJ2-7, with D perhaps TRBD2 (7 bases). Germline values: CDR1 LNHNV, CDR2 YYDKDF (reference sequence). Trimming took off 0 bases at V and 4 bases at J, with 13 bases between the two ends. The CDR3 extends over 15 amino acids. CDR3 amino acids: CATSRETGGVYEQYF. The CDR3 DNA reads as TGTGCCACCAGCAGAGAAACGGGGGGCGTATACGAGCAGTACTTC.

This sequence joins TRBV7-8 and TRBJ2-1; 9 bases fit TRBD2. This CDR3 comprises 20 residues. Trimming took 5 bases from V and 2 from J; bases not matched to a gene: 19. Germline loops: CDR1 SGHVS, CDR2 FQNEAQ. The DNA for the CDR3 is TGTGCCAGCAGCCCTTACCCTTTACAGACCCTAGCGGGACCCTACAATGAGCAGTTCTTC. Protein sequence: CASSPYPLQTLAGPYNEQFF.

The chain couples TRBV7-6 to TRBJ2-2; 8 nucleotides line up with TRBD2. This CDR3 is built from 17 residues. J was trimmed by 4 bases and V by 1 base; bases with no gene match: 8. Germline CDR1 SGHVS, CDR2 FNYEAQ. In DNA, the CDR3 is TGTGCCAGCAGCTTAGAGACCGCGGGAGGAGGCACCGGGGAGCTGTTTTTT. This gives the protein CASSLETAGGGTGELFF.

This clone occurred a few times. It may be a read error: a sequence one base away is much more abundant. The same CDR3 also results from other DNA sequences found in this sample. This chain links TRBV28 with TRBJ2-5; D unclear. The CDR3 contains 11 residues. V gave up 4 bases and J gave up 2 bases, with 2 bases separating them. Germline CDR1 is MDHEN and CDR2 is SYDVKM. This chain's CDR3 is CASSSQETQYF. As DNA, the CDR3 is TGTGCCAGCAGTTCTCAAGAGACCCAGTACTTC.

The chain carries TRBV19 and TRBJ2-1; 9 bases align to TRBD2. The CDR3 is made up of 19 amino acids. V shed 3 bases and J 9 bases; nucleotides not matched to a gene: 21. Germline assignment: CDR1 LNHDA and CDR2 SQIVND (reference sequence). The DNA of the CDR3 is TGTGCCAGTAGTATGTTTGGGCGACTAGCGGTTATATCCGGGGGTGAGCAGTTCTTC. Protein: CASSMFGRLAVISGGEQFF.

The chain combines TRBV2 with TRBJ2-3; D is unclear. In germline, CDR1 is SNHLY, CDR2 FYNNEI. V lost 10 bases to trimming and J lost 12 bases, with 20 bases between them. The CDR3 totals 12 residues. The CDR3 protein is CATSHERQSQYF. CDR3 DNA: TGTGCCACGAGCCACGAGCGACAATCCCAGTATTTT.

In DNA form, the CDR3 reads TGTGCCAGCAGCTTGGCTACGCTAGCGGGAGGTTACGAGCAGTACTTC. The encoded protein is CASSLATLAGGYEQYF. This chain joins TRBV11-2 and TRBJ2-7; TRBD2 agrees at 11 bases. V lost 3 bases to trimming and J lost 4 bases; unmatched junction nucleotides: 8. Germline CDR1 reads SGHAT; CDR2 reads FQNNGV. The CDR3 contains 16 residues.

This sequence joins TRBV18 and TRBJ2-1, with 10 nucleotides matching TRBD2. Germline CDR1 reads KGHSH; CDR2 reads LQKENI. The CDR3 is made up of 15 amino acids. V was pared by 4 bases and J by 7 bases, with 7 bases of the junction left unmatched. CDR3 in amino acids: CASSQLAGSGNEQFF. Here the CDR3 DNA reads TGTGCCAGCTCACAACTAGCGGGATCAGGTAATGAGCAGTTCTTC.

This chain uses TRBV5-4 with TRBJ2-1; 9 bases are shared with TRBD1. The junction had 4 bases not matched to a gene; V was cut back by 4 bases and J by 5 bases. The CDR3 spans 14 residues. In germline, CDR1 is SGHNT, CDR2 YYREEE (reference sequence). The CDR3 sequence is CASSLRDRDNEQFF. For the CDR3, the DNA is TGTGCCAGCAGCCTACGGGACAGGGACAATGAGCAGTTCTTC.

This chain connects TRBV15 to TRBJ2-7; TRBD2 might be the D (5 bases). The V gene lost 0 bases and the J gene lost 6 bases, with 15 bases spanning the gap. The CDR3 contains 15 residues. Per germline, CDR1 LNHNV and CDR2 YYDKDF (reference sequence). The CDR3, as DNA: TGTGCCACCAGCAGAGATCGTTCGGGGTTCGGCGAGCAGTACTTC. It translates to CATSRDRSGFGEQYF.